These 7 T cell receptor beta chains were all obtained from the same sample, sequenced in a study of Ad26.COV2.S vaccination and SARS-CoV-2 variants. Generated by immunoSEQ multiplex PCR, the TCRdb table keeps only in-frame clones and is missing some. This sample has almost 400,000 clones, with roughly 90% found just once. As to treatment: roughly 18 received Ad26.COV2.S at low or high dose, single or two shots; 5 received placebo; per-sample allocation not given. Material that was analyzed had been drawn on day 63 after the first vaccine or placebo injection. The sequences come from peripheral blood, collected in a trial of Ad26.COV2.S vaccine versus placebo. These receptors were collected from a person between 18 and 60 years old who received the Ad26.COV2.S COVID-19 vaccine or a placebo.

This sequence joins TRBV30 and TRBJ1-3, with D uncertain. CDR3 length equals 12 residues. V was shortened by 0 bases and J by 6 bases, with 6 bases between the two germline ends. From germline, CDR1 is GTSNPN and CDR2 SVGIG (reference sequence). The CDR3 region is CAWSVRENTIYF. Here the CDR3 DNA reads TGTGCCTGGAGTGTACGGGAAAACACCATATATTTT.

J is TRBJ1-4 and V is TRBV6-6, with D possibly TRBD1 on 6 matching bases. The CDR3 is 19 amino acids. V lost 5 bases and J 2 bases, leaving 24 bases between the germline ends. Germline assignment: CDR1 MNHNY and CDR2 SVGAGI (reference sequence). CDR3 residues: CASSPRGGGLRRTNEKLFF. The CDR3 nucleotides read TGTGCCAGCAGTCCCCGGGGAGGGGGGCTGAGAAGGACTAATGAAAAACTGTTTTTT.

This chain joins TRBV7-9 and TRBJ2-3; TRBD2 agrees at 10 bases. This CDR3 contains 15 residues. V lost 3 bases and J lost 1; bases outside the gene matches: 1. Germline values: CDR1 SEHNR, CDR2 FQNEAQ (reference sequence). The CDR3 is CASSLGTSGTDTQYF. CDR3 DNA sequence: TGTGCCAGCAGCTTGGGGACTAGCGGCACAGATACGCAGTATTTT.

The rearrangement uses TRBV4-1 and TRBJ1-1; 12 bases agree with TRBD1. V lost 3 bases and J lost 2; bases outside the gene matches: 10. Germline loops: CDR1 MGHRA, CDR2 YSYEKL. The CDR3 length is 18 residues. CDR3 nucleotide sequence: TGCGCCAGCAGCCAGCCCCGGGACAGGGGGCACAGTAACACTGAAGCTTTCTTT. It yields the protein CASSQPRDRGHSNTEAFF.

Notes on this clone: This sample includes further DNA sequences coding for the same CDR3. The CDR3: CASSLESSGNTIYF. DNA for the CDR3: TGCGCCAGCAGTCTGGAGAGCTCTGGAAACACCATATATTTT. V gene TRBV5-1 combines with J gene TRBJ1-3; D call uncertain. The germline V gene encodes CDR1 SGHRS and CDR2 YFSETQ. CDR3 length equals 14 residues. The V end was cut by 5 bases, the J end by 0 bases, with 9 bases between.

The V gene is TRBV19, the J gene TRBJ2-1; weak D call: TRBD2 (5 bases). Germline-derived CDR1 and CDR2 are LNHDA and SQIVND (reference sequence). This CDR3 spans 16 amino acids. Trimming pared 5 bases from V and 5 bases from J, leaving 19 bases between. The CDR3 DNA follows: TGTGCCAGTAGTCCATGGTTAGCGCGCTCGAACAATGAGCAGTTCTTC. Translating it yields CASSPWLARSNNEQFF.

The CDR3 here is CASGASPESSYEQYF. In nucleotides, the CDR3 is TGTGCCAGCGGAGCCAGCCCAGAGTCCTCCTACGAGCAGTACTTC. The chain has TRBV28 and TRBJ2-7; no reliable D call. Germline V CDR1 and CDR2: MDHEN, SYDVKM. There are 15 residues in the CDR3. With 8 bases removed from V and 0 bases from J, the gap between germline ends came to 17 bases.